The present TCR beta chain was sequenced within a study of cytomegalovirus exposure and HLA in healthy donors. V was clipped by 5 bases and J by 2 bases; unmatched bases: 2. This CDR3 has 13 amino acids. Germline assignment: CDR1 GTSNPN and CDR2 SVGIG (reference sequence). Comment on this clone: Its cognate antigen is unknown.

Study-wide points: Later work showed greater clonal expansion in HLA-associated TCR beta chains than in equally common others.

A multiplex PCR was run with 60 Vbeta primers and 13 Jbeta primers. Generated by immunoSEQ multiplex PCR, the TCRdb table keeps only in-frame clones and is missing some. The sample has around 130,000 clones; approximately 83% are singletons. The clonotype comes from a girl aged 2 to 9 in good health and CMV-seronegative. This chain uses TRBV30 with TRBJ1-3; 8 nucleotides match TRBD1. Sequencing used PBMCs. The CDR3: CAWGQGTGNTIYF. The CDR3 nucleotides read TGTGCCTGGGGACAGGGTACTGGAAACACCATATATTTT.